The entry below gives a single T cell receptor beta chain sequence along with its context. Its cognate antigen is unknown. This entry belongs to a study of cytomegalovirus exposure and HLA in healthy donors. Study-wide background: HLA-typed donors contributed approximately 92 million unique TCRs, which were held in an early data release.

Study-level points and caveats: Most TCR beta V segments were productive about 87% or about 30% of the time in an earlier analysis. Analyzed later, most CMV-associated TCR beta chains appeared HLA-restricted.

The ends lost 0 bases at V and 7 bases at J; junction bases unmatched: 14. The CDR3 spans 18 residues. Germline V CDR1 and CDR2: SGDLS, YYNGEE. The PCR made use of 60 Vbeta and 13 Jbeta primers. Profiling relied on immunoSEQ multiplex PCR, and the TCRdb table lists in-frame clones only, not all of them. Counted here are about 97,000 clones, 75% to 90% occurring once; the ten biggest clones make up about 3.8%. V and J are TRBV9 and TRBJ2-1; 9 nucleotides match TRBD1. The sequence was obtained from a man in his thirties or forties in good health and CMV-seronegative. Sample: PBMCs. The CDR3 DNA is TGTGCCAGCAGCGTAGAGGGAGGGGGGGGGACAGGGAGGAATGAGCAGTTCTTC. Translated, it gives CASSVEGGGGTGRNEQFF. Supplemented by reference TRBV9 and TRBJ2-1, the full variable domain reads DSGVTQTPKHLITATGQRVTLRCSPRSGDLSVYWYQQSLDQGLQFLIQYYNGEERAKGNILERFSAQQFPDLHSELNLSSLELGDSALYFCASSVEGGGGTGRNEQFFGPGTRLTVL.